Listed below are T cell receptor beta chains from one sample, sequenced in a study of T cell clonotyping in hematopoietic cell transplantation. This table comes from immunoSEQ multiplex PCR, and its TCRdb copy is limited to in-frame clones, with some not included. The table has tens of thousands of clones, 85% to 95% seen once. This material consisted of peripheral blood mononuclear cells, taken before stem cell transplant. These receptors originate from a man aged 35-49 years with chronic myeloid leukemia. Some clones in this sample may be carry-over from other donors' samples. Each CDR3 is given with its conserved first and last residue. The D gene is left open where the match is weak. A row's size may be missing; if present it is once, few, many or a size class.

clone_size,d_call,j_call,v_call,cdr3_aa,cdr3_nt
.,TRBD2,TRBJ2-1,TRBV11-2,CASSLELAGYNEQFF,TGTGCCAGCAGCTTAGAGCTAGCGGGCTACAATGAGCAGTTCTTC
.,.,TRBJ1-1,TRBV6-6,CASIDSGTWGTEAFF,TGTGCCAGCATTGACTCCGGGACGTGGGGCACTGAAGCTTTCTTT
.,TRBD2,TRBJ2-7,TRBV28,CASSFLGLAYEQYF,TGTGCCAGCAGCTTCTTGGGACTAGCTTACGAGCAGTACTTC
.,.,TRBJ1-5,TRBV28,CASSPPGGGNQPQHF,TGTGCCAGCAGTCCCCCGGGGGGGGGCAATCAGCCCCAGCATTTT
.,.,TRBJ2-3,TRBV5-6,CASSFIDTQYF,TGTGCCAGCAGCTTCATCGATACGCAGTATTTT
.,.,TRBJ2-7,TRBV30,CAWSVQGGYEQYF,TGTGCCTGGAGTGTACAGGGAGGATACGAGCAGTACTTC
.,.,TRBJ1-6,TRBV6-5,CASSPDDPLFSPLHF,TGTGCCAGCAGTCCCGACGACCCCCTTTTTTCACCCCTCCACTTT
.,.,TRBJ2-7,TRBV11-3,CASSPSGSYEQYF,TGTGCCAGCAGCCCCAGCGGGTCCTACGAGCAGTACTTC
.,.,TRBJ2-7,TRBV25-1,CASSETVSTLSYEQYF,TGTGCCAGCAGTGAAACAGTCAGCACCCTCTCCTACGAGCAGTACTTC
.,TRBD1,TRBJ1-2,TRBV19,CASSWFGTGDGYTF,TGTGCCAGTAGTTGGTTCGGGACAGGGGATGGCTACACCTTC
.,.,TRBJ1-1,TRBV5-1,CASSRSTAGMNTEAFF,TGCGCCAGCAGCCGTTCGACGGCCGGAATGAACACTGAAGCTTTCTTT
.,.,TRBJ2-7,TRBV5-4,CASSLFGGSSYEQYF,TGTGCCAGCAGTCTGTTTGGGGGGAGCTCCTACGAGCAGTACTTC
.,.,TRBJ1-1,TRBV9,CASSPDSMNTEAFF,TGTGCCAGCAGCCCGGACAGCATGAACACTGAAGCTTTCTTT
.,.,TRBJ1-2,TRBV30,CAWSTGHGYTF,TGTGCCTGGAGTACAGGGCATGGCTACACCTTC
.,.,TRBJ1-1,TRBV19,CASGIGMGDTEAFF,TGTGCCAGTGGTATAGGAATGGGTGACACTGAAGCTTTCTTT
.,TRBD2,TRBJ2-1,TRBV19,CASSITGREGGEQFF,TGTGCCAGTAGTATTACGGGGCGGGAGGGGGGTGAGCAGTTCTTC
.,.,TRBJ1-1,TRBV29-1,CSGGGNRRDTEAFF,TGCAGCGGTGGGGGGAATCGGAGGGACACTGAAGCTTTCTTT
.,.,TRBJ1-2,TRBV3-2,CASSQGLYF,TGTGCCAGCAGCCAAGGATTGTACTTC
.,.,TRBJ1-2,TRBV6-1,CASSAWSMGYTF,TGTGCCAGCAGTGCATGGTCTATGGGCTACACCTTC
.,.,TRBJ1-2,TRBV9,CASSGRGYGYTF,TGTGCCAGCTCTGGCAGGGGCTATGGCTACACCTTC
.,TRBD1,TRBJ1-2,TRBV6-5,CASSRTGRGGYGYTF,TGTGCCAGCAGTAGGACAGGCCGAGGAGGCTATGGCTACACCTTC
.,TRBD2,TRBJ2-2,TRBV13,CASSLPAGGTGELFF,TGTGCCAGCAGCTTGCCGGCCGGGGGGACCGGGGAGCTGTTTTTT
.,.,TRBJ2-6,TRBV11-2,CASSLDASWGSGANVLTF,TGTGCCAGCAGCTTAGACGCTTCGTGGGGCTCTGGGGCCAACGTCCTGACTTTC
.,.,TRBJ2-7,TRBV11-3,CASSLGFSYEQYF,TGTGCCAGCAGCTTGGGTTTCAGCTACGAGCAGTACTTC
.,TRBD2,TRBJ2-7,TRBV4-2,CASSQVRGGGTYEQYF,TGTGCCAGCAGCCAAGTACGGGGGGGCGGGACCTACGAGCAGTACTTC
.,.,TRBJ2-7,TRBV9,CASSVDPGPGAYEQYF,TGTGCCAGCAGCGTAGACCCAGGGCCGGGCGCCTACGAGCAGTACTTC
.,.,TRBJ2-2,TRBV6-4,CASSDRGTGELFF,TGTGCCAGCAGTGACAGGGGCACCGGGGAGCTGTTTTTT
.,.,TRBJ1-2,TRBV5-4,CASSLDRVYGYTF,TGTGCCAGCAGCTTGGACAGGGTGTATGGCTACACCTTC
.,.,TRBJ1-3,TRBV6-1,CASSERRAGNTIYF,TGTGCCAGCAGTGAAAGGAGGGCTGGAAACACCATATATTTT
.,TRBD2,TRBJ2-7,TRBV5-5,CASSLVGLADYEQYF,TGTGCCAGCAGCTTGGTTGGGCTAGCGGATTACGAGCAGTACTTC
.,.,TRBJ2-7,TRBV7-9,CASSLGGGRVSYEQYF,TGTGCCAGCAGCTTAGGAGGGGGTAGGGTCTCCTACGAGCAGTACTTC
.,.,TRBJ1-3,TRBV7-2,CASSLNRVGLGSGNTIYF,TGTGCCAGCAGCTTAAACAGGGTTGGATTAGGGTCTGGAAACACCATATATTTT
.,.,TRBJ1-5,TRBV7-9,CAGGGRSGNQPQHF,TGTGCCGGGGGGGGGCGATCGGGCAATCAGCCCCAGCATTTT
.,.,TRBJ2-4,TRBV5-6,CASSPLGLLAKNIQYF,TGTGCCAGCAGCCCCCTGGGCCTGCTAGCCAAAAACATTCAGTACTTC
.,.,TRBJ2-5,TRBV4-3,CASSQGSSRNQETQYF,TGCGCCAGCAGCCAAGGAAGTAGCAGGAACCAAGAGACCCAGTACTTC
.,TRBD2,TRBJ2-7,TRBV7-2,CASSLPGGAGEQYF,TGTGCCAGCAGCTTACCCGGGGGGGCCGGCGAGCAGTACTTC
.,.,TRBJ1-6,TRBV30,CACHKGGSPLHF,TGTGCCTGCCACAAAGGCGGTTCACCCCTCCACTTT
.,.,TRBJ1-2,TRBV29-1,CSVTDNYGYTF,TGCAGCGTCACAGACAACTATGGCTACACCTTC
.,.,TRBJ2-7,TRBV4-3,CASSQGVRGGLDEQYF,TGCGCCAGCAGCCAAGGGGTAAGGGGGGGCCTCGACGAGCAGTACTTC
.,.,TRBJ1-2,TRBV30,CAWSAGTRYTF,TGTGCCTGGAGTGCCGGGACACGCTACACCTTC
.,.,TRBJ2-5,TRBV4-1,CASSQRHAIFQTDEETQYF,TGCGCCAGCAGCCAGAGACACGCTATATTCCAAACGGACGAAGAGACCCAGTACTTC
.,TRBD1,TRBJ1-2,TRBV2,CASRPLAGGNGYTF,TGTGCCAGCAGACCTCTGGCAGGGGGCAATGGCTACACCTTC
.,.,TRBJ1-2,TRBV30,CAREDLHGYTF,TGTGCCCGGGAGGACCTACACGGCTACACCTTC
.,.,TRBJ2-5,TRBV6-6,CASSLRRETQYF,TGTGCCAGCAGCCTACGGAGGGAGACCCAGTACTTC
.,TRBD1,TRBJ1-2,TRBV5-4,CASSFGQGADGYTF,TGTGCCAGCAGCTTTGGGCAGGGGGCGGATGGCTACACCTTC
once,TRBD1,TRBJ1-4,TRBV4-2,CASSPQGGEEGKLFF,TGTGCCAGCAGCCCCCAGGGGGGGGAGGAGGGAAAACTGTTTTTT
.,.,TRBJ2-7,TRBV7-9,CASSPGWSSYEQYF,TGTGCCAGCAGCCCAGGGTGGAGCTCCTACGAGCAGTACTTC
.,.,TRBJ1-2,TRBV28,CASSPYVGGTRDYGYTF,TGTGCCAGCAGTCCTTATGTCGGGGGTACCCGCGACTATGGCTACACCTTC
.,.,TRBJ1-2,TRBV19,CASSIGVQANYGYTF,TGTGCCAGTAGTATTGGAGTCCAGGCGAACTATGGCTACACCTTC
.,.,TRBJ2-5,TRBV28,CASSLLSFRGLQETQYF,TGTGCCAGCAGTTTATTATCTTTCAGGGGCCTCCAAGAGACCCAGTACTTC